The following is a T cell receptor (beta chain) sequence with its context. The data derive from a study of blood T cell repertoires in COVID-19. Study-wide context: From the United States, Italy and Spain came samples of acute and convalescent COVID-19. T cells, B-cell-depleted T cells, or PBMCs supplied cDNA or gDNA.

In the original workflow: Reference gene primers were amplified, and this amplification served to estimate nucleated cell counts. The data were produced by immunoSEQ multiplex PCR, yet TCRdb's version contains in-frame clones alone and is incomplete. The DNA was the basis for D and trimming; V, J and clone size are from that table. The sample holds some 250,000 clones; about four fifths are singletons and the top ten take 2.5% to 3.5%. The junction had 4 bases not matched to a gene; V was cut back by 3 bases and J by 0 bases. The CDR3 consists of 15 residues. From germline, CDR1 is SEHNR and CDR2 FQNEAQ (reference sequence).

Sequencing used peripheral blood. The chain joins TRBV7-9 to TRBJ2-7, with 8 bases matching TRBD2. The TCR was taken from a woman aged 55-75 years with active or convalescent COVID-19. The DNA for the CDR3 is TGTGCCAGCAGCTTCTCGGGGGGGATCTCCTACGAGCAGTACTTC. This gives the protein CASSFSGGISYEQYF.